This entry concerns a single T cell receptor beta chain. No cognate antigen has been identified for it. No qualities accompany the bases; no much larger clone lies one base away. This sample is part of a study of T cells in Graves' hyperthyroidism and ophthalmopathy (dated by TCRdb to between 2019 and 2020). A note on the overall study: Peripheral blood was sampled at the time of initial diagnosis, prior to any treatment. In addition, the study compared T-cell repertoires in thyroid tissue and in blood from five or six Graves' hyperthyroidism patients. To identify TCR V-J signatures that set the groups apart, the researchers used a discovery cohort of about a hundred patients, made up of around 40 with Graves' ophthalmopathy and approximately 57 with stable Graves' hyperthyroidism. According to the paper, TCR Vbeta CDR3 sequencing was carried out on 120 to 150 peripheral blood samples, which came from under 50 ophthalmopathy, around 75 hyperthyroidism and about 17 progressor patients. Following sampling, methimazole starting at 30 mg daily was given to hyperthyroidism patients, and high-dose intravenous methylprednisolone was given to ophthalmopathy patients. Prospective prediction of ophthalmopathy was tested in an independent validation cohort of fewer than 20 hyperthyroidism patients and 15 to 17 patients who later progressed to ophthalmopathy. The approximately 98 discovery patients were randomly divided into training and test sets at a 7:3 ratio. The investigation overall reported the following: Most expanded thyroid clonotypes (frequency above 0.001) were also detected in blood, a finding suggesting that blood repertoires may reflect thyroid immune responses. In validation, progression to ophthalmopathy was predicted by the model with around 70% sensitivity and 72.22% specificity, a median of roughly 6 months before onset. Sample size was not statistically predetermined, and investigators were not blinded to group allocation. In cross-validation, a model built on a 13 V-J signature told ophthalmopathy apart from stable hyperthyroidism with roughly 87% sensitivity and about 81% specificity, and in testing the same model reached 80%/75%.

TCR beta CDR3 regions were amplified from RNA transcripts. For the first round of RT-PCR on the TCR CDR3, the HTBI primer set was used together with the Qiagen OneStep RT-PCR kit. Libraries were constructed in a second round of multiplex PCR, after which size selection and purification were performed. Sequencing of the libraries was done on an Illumina HiSeq2000 using paired-end 100 bp reads. From the authors' description of their analysis: SOAPnuke was used to process the raw data, with reads discarded if the reads contained adapters or uncalled bases, had a mean Phred below 15, or lacked an exact constant-primer or identifier match. COPE v1.2.5 was used to merge the high-quality paired reads, and each unique nucleotide sequence was defined as a clonotype. MiTCR v1.1 was used to align clonotypes to the IMGT TRBV, TRBD and TRBJ reference segments. Only V-J combinations with frequency above 0.0001, covering approximately 99% of repertoires, were analysed. The TCS score was defined as F50 (clonal expansion) divided by E x V (chaos), with BLOSUM62-based TCRdist calculated between CDR3 peptides within each V-J. Welch's t-statistics and random forest reduced 514 V-J features to 13, which were used in a naive Bayes classifier (R e1071). Starting from the raw public reads, TCRdb applied fastp trimming at Q25, assembled clones with MiXCR and retained in-frame beta chains. Each entry is one CDR3 protein sequence, shown with its most common DNA and genes. The V and J calls come from TCRdb's annotation, not from the publication. The sample profile shows approximately 200,000 distinct CDR3 sequences; about a sixth of them were found once. Jointly, the top ten make up around two fifths of the sample.

Between the V and J ends, shortened by 7 bases and 3 bases respectively, the junction contains 9 bases. Spanning cysteine to phenylalanine, the CDR3 consists of 12 amino acids. Left in the record is the CDR3 DNA by itself, 36 bases read in frame from the first base. Via the germline V gene, CDR1 is SGHTA and CDR2 FQGTGA. A patient counted as having stable Graves' hyperthyroidism if no progression to ophthalmopathy occurred over 18 months of follow-up. Hyperthyroidism patients were aged 18 to 65 years and newly diagnosed, with disease duration of less than 2 months. The study excluded patients with uncontrolled infections, other autoimmune diseases, pregnancy or lactation. Diagnoses were established on the basis of clinical symptoms, serum thyroxine and TRAb, thyroid ultrasound, and orbital computed tomography. PBMCs were separated from roughly 10 ml of fresh peripheral blood using Ficoll-Paque density gradient centrifugation. Total RNA was extracted with Trizol reagent, and quality was checked on an Agilent 2100 Bioanalyzer.

This sequence originates from a man aged 35-49 years with Graves' hyperthyroidism. The chain employs TRBV7-3 and TRBJ1-1; the D gene cannot be resolved reliably. Source material: blood. The CDR3 region reads CASTLEDTEAFF. The DNA sequence is given as TGTGCCAGCACCCTTGAGGACACTGAAGCTTTCTTT. With the rest looked up from the reference TRBV7-3 and TRBJ1-1 genes rather than sequenced, the full variable domain is GAGVSQTPSNKVTEKGKYVELRCDPISGHTALYWYRQSLGQGPEFLIYFQGTGAADDSGLPNDRFFAVRPEGSVSTLKIQRTERGDSAVYLCASTLEDTEAFFGQGTRLTVV.